This TCR beta chain was documented in a study of cytomegalovirus exposure and HLA in healthy donors. A single count supports this clone. Libraries were prepared by immunoSEQ multiplex PCR; TCRdb keeps only in-frame clonotypes and omits some of them. The table includes a few hundred thousand clones, 70% to 90% detected once. The sequence was obtained from a woman aged 18-29 years in good health and CMV-seronegative. Sequenced material: PBMCs.

The CDR3 loop is CASSLASGSGDEQFF. The CDR3 coding sequence is TGTGCCAGCAGCTTAGCTAGCGGGAGTGGCGATGAGCAGTTCTTC. The V call is TRBV7-2, the J call TRBJ2-1; the match to TRBD2 covers 9 bases. Germline trimming cut 0 bases from V and 8 bases from J; bases unmatched to any gene: 5. The CDR3 spans 15 residues. CDR1 SGHTA and CDR2 FQGNSA come from the germline V gene.